This T cell receptor (beta chain) was documented in a study of high-grade serous ovarian cancer treatment subgroups. For the study at large: Samples averaged 14,192 reads and around 7,000 unique TCR beta rearrangements.

Tumor samples were taken before definitive surgery or chemotherapy. The CDR3 spans 16 residues. Germline CDR1 MGHRA, CDR2 YSYEKL. V lost 3 bases and J lost 4; bases outside the gene matches: 6. This clone was recorded only once. Sequencing used immunoSEQ multiplex PCR; TCRdb keeps in-frame clones, though not all of them. The table lists roughly 4,000 clones, roughly four fifths of them singletons. The specimen was tumor tissue. The rearrangement uses TRBV4-1 and TRBJ2-1; 10 bases fit TRBD2. The sequence came from a human donor with high-grade serous ovarian cancer. DNA of the CDR3: TGCGCCAGCAGCCAGATGGGGACTAGCGAGTACAATGAGCAGTTCTTC. Protein sequence: CASSQMGTSEYNEQFF.